The 15 T cell receptor beta chains in this list originate from one sample, sequenced in a study of blood T cell repertoires in COVID-19. Libraries were prepared by immunoSEQ multiplex PCR; TCRdb keeps only in-frame clonotypes and omits some of them. The sample includes about 300,000 clones, just under 90% of them seen just once. The material sequenced was PBMCs or T cells enriched from blood (not recorded which). Receptor source: a woman aged 50 to 60 who had been exposed to COVID-19.

A remark on this clone: Mismatch with germline at one junction end may stem from a read error. The CDR3 reads CASSPGGGGALF. DNA of the CDR3: TGTGCCAGCAGCCCCGGAGGTGGGGGGGCTCTTTTC. This sequence joins TRBV7-2 and TRBJ1-2; maybe TRBD1 (6 bases). The CDR3 extends over 12 amino acids. Germline V gene data show CDR1 as SGHTA and CDR2 as FQGNSA.

In nucleotides, the CDR3 is TGTGCCAGCAGCTTAGTAGGGACAGGGGGCGGTGGCTACACCTTC. It specifies CASSLVGTGGGGYTF. The chain links TRBV7-9 to TRBJ1-2, with 12 positions matching TRBD1. The ends lost 1 base at V and 7 bases at J; junction bases unmatched: 4. There are 15 residues in the CDR3. Germline CDR1 and CDR2: SEHNR and FQNEAQ (reference sequence). Drawing the rest from reference TRBV7-9 and TRBJ1-2, the complete variable domain is DTGVSQNPRHKITKRGQNVTFRCDPISEHNRLYWYRQTLGQGPEFLTYFQNEAQLEKSRLLSDRFSAERPKGSFSTLEIQRTEQGDSAMYLCASSLVGTGGGGYTFGSGTRLTVV.

The rearrangement uses TRBV3-1 (or the pseudogene TRBV3-2) and TRBJ2-1; TRBD1 aligns across 9 bases. After removal of 4 bases from V and 7 bases from J, the junction contained 2 bases not matched to a gene. Germline CDR1 is LGHDT and CDR2 is YNNKEL (reference sequence). The CDR3 consists of 13 residues. DNA of the CDR3: TGTGCCAGCAGCCGGGACAGGGAAAATGAGCAGTTCTTC. This codes for CASSRDRENEQFF.

The chain joins TRBV7-9 to TRBJ2-1; D perhaps matches TRBD1 (6 bases). In germline, CDR1 is SEHNR, CDR2 FQNEAQ (reference sequence). The CDR3 runs 15 residues. Between the trimmed V and J ends, which lost 1 base and 4 bases, there was a span of 11 bases. CDR3 DNA sequence: TGTGCCAGCAGCTTAGGTAATGGACAGTACAATGAGCAGTTCTTC. It specifies CASSLGNGQYNEQFF.

The V and J genes are TRBV28 and TRBJ1-6; the match to TRBD1 covers 7 bases. Germline CDR1 reads MDHEN; CDR2 reads SYDVKM. With V trimmed by 5 bases and J by 10 bases, 11 bases remained unmatched. This CDR3 spans 15 amino acids. The CDR3 spells CASSAHDRAGSPLHF. The DNA for the CDR3 is TGTGCCAGCAGTGCACACGACAGGGCGGGCTCACCCCTCCACTTT.

The gene calls are TRBV28 and TRBJ1-1; the match to TRBD1 covers 7 bases. Germline V gives CDR1 MDHEN, CDR2 SYDVKM. The V segment lost 5 bases and the J segment 0 bases; nucleotides outside the gene matches: 3. There are 14 residues in the CDR3. CDR3 amino acids: CASSVDRVNTEAFF. The CDR3 DNA is TGTGCCAGCAGTGTAGACAGGGTGAACACTGAAGCTTTCTTT.

This chain uses TRBV10-3 with TRBJ1-3, with D unresolved. CDR1 is ENHRY and CDR2 is SYGVKD in the germline V gene. The V and J ends lost 10 bases and 0 bases respectively, with 22 bases between them. The CDR3 is 17 amino acids. The CDR3 region is CATLPPAGHYSGNTIYF. For the CDR3, the DNA is TGTGCCACCCTTCCCCCTGCGGGCCACTACTCTGGAAACACCATATATTTT.

This clone was observed once. The chain carries TRBV7-8 and TRBJ2-3, with a weak D call TRBD2 (5 bases). CDR1 is SGHVS and CDR2 is FQNEAQ in the germline V gene. The CDR3 spans 15 residues. V gave up 5 bases and J gave up 6 bases, with 18 bases separating them. The CDR3 DNA follows: TGTGCCAGCAGCCCCCCGGGGTCTAGTTGGGATACGCAGTATTTT. Translating gives CASSPPGSSWDTQYF. Complete variable domain (other parts from reference TRBV7-8 and TRBJ2-3): GAGVSQSPRYKVAKRGQDVALRCDPISGHVSLFWYQQALGQGPEFLTYFQNEAQLDKSGLPSDRFFAERPEGSVSTLKIQRTQQEDSAVYLCASSPPGSSWDTQYFGPGTRLTVL.

The rearrangement links TRBV7-2 to TRBJ1-5; possible D gene TRBD1, 6 bases. Trimming left V 5 bases short and J 4 bases short, with 15 bases between. This CDR3 spans 15 amino acids. The germline CDR1 and CDR2 sequences are SGHTA and FQGNSA. CDR3 region: CASSRNLDRNQPQHF. DNA of the CDR3: TGTGCCAGCAGCAGAAACCTGGACAGAAATCAGCCCCAGCATTTT.

Here the CDR3 reads CASSPGKGEFYEQYF. CDR3 DNA: TGCGCCAGCTCCCCAGGCAAGGGGGAGTTCTACGAGCAGTACTTC. V gene TRBV5-1 combines with J gene TRBJ2-7; weak D call: TRBD1 (6 bases). Germline V gene sequence: CDR1 SGHRS, CDR2 YFSETQ. The germline V and J ends were trimmed by 7 bases and 3 bases, with 20 bases remaining between them. The CDR3 totals 15 residues. The entire variable domain, with the rest obtained from reference TRBV5-1 and TRBJ2-7, is as follows: KAGVTQTPRYLIKTRGQQVTLSCSPISGHRSVSWYQQTPGQGLQFLFEYFSETQRNKGNFPGRFSGRQFSNSRSEMNVSTLELGDSALYLCASSPGKGEFYEQYFGPGTRLTVT.

In this sample, this clone turned up once. The CDR3 region has the DNA TGCGCCAGCAGCTTGCCCCGACTGGCCGGAAACTACAATGAGCAGTTCTTC. Translation gives CASSLPRLAGNYNEQFF. The V gene is TRBV5-1, the J gene TRBJ2-1; D is uncertain. V was trimmed by 1 base and J by 3 bases, leaving 17 bases between them. The V gene's germline CDR1 is SGHRS and CDR2 YFSETQ. CDR3 size: 17 residues. The full variable domain, in which reference TRBV5-1 and TRBJ2-1 provide the parts outside the CDR3, is KAGVTQTPRYLIKTRGQQVTLSCSPISGHRSVSWYQQTPGQGLQFLFEYFSETQRNKGNFPGRFSGRQFSNSRSEMNVSTLELGDSALYLCASSLPRLAGNYNEQFFGPGTRLTVL.

This rearrangement joins TRBV7-8 to TRBJ1-1; 8 bases are shared with TRBD1. This CDR3 has 16 amino acids. Per the germline V gene, CDR1 is SGHVS and CDR2 is FQNEAQ. The trim removed 6 bases at V and 4 bases at J, leaving 13 bases unmatched. In nucleotides, the CDR3 is TGTGCCAGCAGTCAACCGGGACCAGGGGGCCCCACTGAAGCTTTCTTT. Translation: CASSQPGPGGPTEAFF.

The genes are TRBV2 and TRBJ1-6, with a tentative D call TRBD1 (5 bases). Germline assignment: CDR1 SNHLY and CDR2 FYNNEI. V shed 6 bases and J shed 6 bases, with 9 bases lying between them. CDR3 length equals 13 residues. CDR3 coding DNA: TGTGCCAGCAGCCGGACATTTAATTCACCCCTCCACTTT. Translation gives CASSRTFNSPLHF.

This clone was seen only once. J is TRBJ1-2 and V is TRBV14, with TRBD1 matching over 8 bases. Trimming cost V 4 bases and J 4 bases; bases outside gene matches: 5. The CDR3 contains 14 residues. Germline V gene sequence: CDR1 SGHDN, CDR2 FVKESK. Here the CDR3 DNA reads TGTGCCAGCAGCCCGGACAGGGTGATCTATGGCTACACCTTC. It translates to CASSPDRVIYGYTF.

J is TRBJ1-1 and V is TRBV7-8; TRBD1 might be the D (5 bases). The V gene lost 6 bases and the J gene lost 7 bases, with 18 bases spanning the gap. CDR3 length equals 14 residues. Per germline, CDR1 SGHVS and CDR2 FQNEAQ. CDR3 DNA: TGTGCCAGCAGATCACCATACGCAGGGCTTGAAGCTTTCTTT. Its protein product is CASRSPYAGLEAFF.